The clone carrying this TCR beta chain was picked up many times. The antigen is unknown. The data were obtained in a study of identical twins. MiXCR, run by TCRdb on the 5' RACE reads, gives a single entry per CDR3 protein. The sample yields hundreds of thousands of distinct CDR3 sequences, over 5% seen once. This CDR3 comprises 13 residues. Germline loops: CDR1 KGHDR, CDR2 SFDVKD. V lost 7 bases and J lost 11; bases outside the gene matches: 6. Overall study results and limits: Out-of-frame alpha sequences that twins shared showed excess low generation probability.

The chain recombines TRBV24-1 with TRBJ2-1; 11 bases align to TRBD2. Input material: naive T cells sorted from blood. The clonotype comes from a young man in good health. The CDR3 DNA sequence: TGTGCCACCAGGGAACTAGCGGGAGATCAGCAGTTCTTC. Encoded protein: CATRELAGDQQFF.